This TCR beta chain was recorded in a study of blood T cells in healthy people across ages. In its sample, this clonotype was seen a few times. Trimming shortened V by 1 base and J by 10 bases, and 8 bases separated the two germline ends. The CDR3 spans 12 residues. Germline lookup yields CDR1 MGHRA and CDR2 YSYEKL. The use of a sample-barcoded 5' primer and a J-beta primer mix characterized a second PCR of roughly 7 to 11 cycles. From each sample, at least 2.5 million paired-end reads containing CDR3 were obtained. MiXCR was run by TCRdb on the 5' RACE reads, yielding one entry per CDR3 protein. The sample lists approximately 800,000 distinct CDR3 sequences; 20% to 30% were seen once. These data were likewise used in another study, on T cells of mothers and their children. That source adds: The sample comes from eight or nine healthy Caucasian donors: mothers and children. Comparable shaping of TCR recombination output by thymic selection was observed in related and unrelated pairs. No persistent microchimeric T cell clones were detected at around 100 clones per million clonotypes sensitivity.

The source material was blood. This chain links TRBV4-1 with TRBJ2-1; D gene ambiguous. This TCR derives from a boy aged 10-17 years in good health. CDR3 sequence: CASSQVEREQFF. CDR3 DNA sequence: TGCGCCAGCAGCCAAGTGGAACGAGAGCAGTTCTTC.